This TCR beta chain originates from a study of CD4 and CD8 cells across lung adenocarcinoma regions. TCRdb reanalysed the PCR reads using MiXCR and keeps one entry per CDR3 protein. The sample includes some 25,000 distinct CDR3 sequences, approximately 53% of them seen just once. CDR3 length: 14 amino acids. The germline CDR1 and CDR2 sequences are SSHAT and FNYEAQ (reference sequence). Points on this clonotype: At one boundary the junction diverges from the germline segment, which might be a read error.

Donors had localized lung adenocarcinoma, a non-small cell lung cancer. The sample taken for sequencing was CD8+ T cells from the center of a lung tumor. The TCR was taken from a male donor with lung adenocarcinoma. The CD4 and CD8 labels of this study may be unreliable. The chain combines TRBV7-7 with TRBJ2-5; D may be TRBD1 (5 bases). CDR3 residues: CASSPSSRVETQYF. As DNA, the CDR3 is TGTGCTAGCAGCCCTTCTTCCAGGGTGGAGACCCAGTACTTC. The full variable domain, rest sourced from reference TRBV7-7 and TRBJ2-5, is GAGVSQSPRYKVTKRGQDVTLRCDPISSHATLYWYQQALGQGPEFLTYFNYEAQPDKSGLPSDRFSAERPEGSISTLTIQRTEQRDSAMYRCASSPSSRVETQYFGPGTRLLVL.